A selection of T cell receptor beta chains follows, all from one sample in a study of cytomegalovirus exposure and HLA in healthy donors. This table comes from immunoSEQ multiplex PCR, and its TCRdb copy is limited to in-frame clones, with some not included. The profile covers about 200,000 clones, with around 77% appearing a single time and about 2.8% taken by the ten largest. The sample comprised PBMCs. The origin of the receptors is a woman aged 30 to 39 in good health and CMV-seronegative. Each CDR3 is given with its conserved first and last residue. D genes are given only for firm matches. Size is omitted from some rows. Given values are once, few, many or a class for expanded clones.

TRBD1	.	TRBJ1-1	TRBV28	15	CASSLLPGTGGEAFF	TGTGCCAGCAGTTTACTCCCCGGGACAGGGGGTGAAGCTTTCTTT
.	.	TRBJ1-2	TRBV15	15	CATSRDLRDTYGYTF	TGTGCCACCAGCAGAGATCTCCGGGATACCTATGGCTACACCTTC
TRBD1	.	TRBJ1-1	TRBV10-1	17	CASSVIMIRYRGTEAFF	TGCGCCAGCAGTGTTATCATGATCAGGTACAGGGGCACTGAAGCTTTCTTT
TRBD1	.	TRBJ2-3	TRBV27	15	CASGWDRGRADTQYF	TGTGCCAGCGGTTGGGACAGGGGGCGCGCAGATACGCAGTATTTT
.	.	TRBJ2-2	TRBV7-2	15	CASSNPGTYTGELFF	TGTGCCAGCAGCAACCCCGGGACATACACCGGGGAGCTGTTTTTT
TRBD2	.	TRBJ2-1	TRBV30	17	CAWSVGFGRGSYNEQFF	TGTGCCTGGAGTGTAGGATTCGGGAGGGGATCCTACAATGAGCAGTTCTTC
TRBD2	few	TRBJ2-1	TRBV6-5	14	CASTRLAGDNEQFF	TGTGCCAGCACCCGACTAGCGGGGGACAATGAGCAGTTCTTC
.	few	TRBJ1-4	TRBV7-9	16	CASSSPFGQLDEKLFF	TGTGCCAGCAGCTCCCCGTTTGGGCAGCTTGATGAAAAACTGTTTTTT
TRBD1	.	TRBJ2-2	TRBV5-1	15	CASSLTGEVTGELFF	TGCGCCAGCAGCCTCACAGGGGAAGTAACCGGGGAGCTGTTTTTT
.	few	TRBJ1-6	TRBV5-1	18	CASSLGQATSSYNSPLHF	TGCGCCAGCAGCTTGGGACAGGCTACGAGCTCCTATAATTCACCCCTCCACTTT
.	few	TRBJ2-5	TRBV5-1	13	CASSPQVTETQYF	TGCGCCAGCAGCCCCCAGGTTACGGAGACCCAGTACTTC
.	.	TRBJ2-7	TRBV5-4	15	CASSLDAGMVYEQYF	TGTGCCAGCAGCTTGGATGCCGGGATGGTCTACGAGCAGTACTTC
.	.	TRBJ1-1	TRBV9	17	CASSPGIGRDLNTEAFF	TGTGCCAGCAGCCCAGGGATAGGGAGGGATTTGAACACTGAAGCTTTCTTT
.	.	TRBJ2-7	TRBV4-1	15	CASSHLARSSYEQYF	TGCGCCAGCAGCCATTTGGCAAGGAGCTCCTACGAGCAGTACTTC
.	.	TRBJ1-1	TRBV5-1	15	CASSPGHSTNTEAFF	TGCGCCAGTTCACCGGGACATTCGACGAACACTGAAGCTTTCTTT
TRBD1	.	TRBJ1-1	TRBV19	15	CASYRQGWSNTEAFF	TGTGCCAGTTATAGACAGGGGTGGTCGAACACTGAAGCTTTCTTT
.	.	TRBJ1-1	TRBV25-1	15	CASSEYQGFGTEAFF	TGTGCCAGCAGTGAATACCAGGGGTTCGGCACTGAAGCTTTCTTT
TRBD1	.	TRBJ1-4	TRBV19	16	CASRGGQGKTNEKLFF	TGTGCCAGTAGGGGGGGACAGGGGAAAACTAATGAAAAACTGTTTTTT
.	few	TRBJ2-5	TRBV11-3	20	CASSPGTKVRDTGYQETQYF	TGTGCCAGCAGCCCCGGGACCAAAGTCCGGGACACCGGGTACCAAGAGACCCAGTACTTC
.	few	TRBJ2-1	TRBV11-2	15	CASSLWLAYGNEQFF	TGTGCCAGCAGCTTATGGTTAGCTTACGGCAATGAGCAGTTCTTC
.	few	TRBJ1-6	TRBV30	15	CAWSVRQGRNSPLHF	TGTGCCTGGAGTGTACGGCAGGGGAGAAATTCACCCCTCCACTTT
.	.	TRBJ2-1	TRBV28	14	CASSPDSARNEQFF	TGTGCCAGCAGTCCTGACAGTGCTCGGAATGAGCAGTTCTTC
.	few	TRBJ2-7	TRBV28	15	CASSFVEGVGYEQYF	TGTGCCAGCAGTTTTGTGGAGGGAGTGGGGTACGAGCAGTACTTC
TRBD2	.	TRBJ2-3	TRBV7-8	17	CASSLFGGREVADTQYF	TGTGCCAGCAGCTTATTCGGCGGGAGGGAGGTTGCAGATACGCAGTATTTT
TRBD1	few	TRBJ1-5	TRBV5-6	15	CASSFGTGLNQPQHF	TGTGCCAGCAGCTTCGGGACAGGGCTCAATCAGCCCCAGCATTTT
.	.	TRBJ2-2	TRBV6-5	13	CASSYSATGELFF	TGTGCCAGCAGTTACTCAGCCACCGGGGAGCTGTTTTTT
.	few	TRBJ1-3	TRBV20-1	11	CSARDGNTIYF	TGCAGTGCGAGGGATGGAAACACCATATATTTT
TRBD1	few	TRBJ1-2	TRBV7-2	15	CASSLISGGDSGYTF	TGTGCCAGCAGCTTAATTTCAGGGGGAGACAGTGGCTACACCTTC
.	.	TRBJ2-1	TRBV27	12	CASSLLDREQFF	TGTGCCAGCAGTTTATTAGATCGTGAGCAGTTCTTC
TRBD1	few	TRBJ1-5	TRBV7-6	16	CASSLTGGFFNQPQHF	TGTGCCAGCAGCTTAACAGGGGGTTTTTTCAATCAGCCCCAGCATTTT
.	.	TRBJ1-5	TRBV5-8	15	CASSLGQFPIQPQHF	TGTGCCAGCAGCTTGGGACAATTTCCCATTCAGCCCCAGCATTTT
.	few	TRBJ2-5	TRBV10-3	13	CAIKGGIGETQYF	TGTGCCATCAAAGGAGGGATCGGGGAGACCCAGTACTTC
.	.	TRBJ2-3	TRBV5-1	15	CASSLQGPSTDTQYF	TGCGCCAGCAGCTTACAGGGACCAAGCACAGATACGCAGTATTTT
TRBD1	.	TRBJ2-7	TRBV5-1	15	CATASGTANSYEQYF	TGCGCCACCGCCTCCGGGACAGCAAATTCCTACGAGCAGTACTTC
.	.	TRBJ1-5	TRBV21-1	16	CASSTQGKGSNQPQHF	TGTGCCAGCAGCACCCAGGGCAAGGGAAGCAATCAGCCCCAGCATTTT
.	.	TRBJ2-1	TRBV7-2	13	CASSLEGTDEQFF	TGTGCCAGCAGCTTGGAGGGGACCGATGAGCAGTTCTTC
TRBD1	.	TRBJ1-4	TRBV18	18	CASSPGTGSYGANEKLFF	TGTGCCAGCTCACCAGGGACAGGGTCGTATGGTGCTAATGAAAAACTGTTTTTT
.	few	TRBJ1-2	TRBV7-2	12	CASSPANYGYTF	TGTGCCAGCAGCCCAGCTAACTATGGCTACACCTTC
.	.	TRBJ1-5	TRBV19	12	CASRQGVQPQHF	TGTGCCAGTAGACAGGGAGTTCAGCCCCAGCATTTT
.	once	TRBJ1-1	TRBV19	17	CASSQRRFVGVNTEAFF	TGTGCCAGTAGCCAAAGGCGGTTTGTCGGAGTGAACACTGAAGCTTTCTTT
.	.	TRBJ1-2	TRBV28	14	CASSLSRQGSGYTF	TGTGCCAGCAGTTTATCAAGGCAGGGCTCCGGCTACACCTTC
.	.	TRBJ2-2	TRBV5-1	14	CASHLESNTGELFF	TGCGCCAGCCACTTAGAAAGTAACACCGGGGAGCTGTTTTTT
.	.	TRBJ2-3	TRBV28	13	CASRPPWAYTQYF	TGTGCCAGCAGACCTCCTTGGGCCTATACGCAGTATTTT
TRBD2	.	TRBJ2-7	TRBV27	13	CASSERGAREQYF	TGTGCCAGCAGTGAGCGGGGTGCTCGAGAGCAGTACTTC
.	.	TRBJ1-5	TRBV6-4	14	CASSDPTGIQPQHF	TGTGCCAGCAGTGACCCGACGGGAATCCAGCCCCAGCATTTT
TRBD2	few	TRBJ2-7	TRBV11-1	15	CASSDASGRAYEQYF	TGTGCCAGCAGCGACGCTAGCGGGAGGGCCTACGAGCAGTACTTC
TRBD2	.	TRBJ2-1	TRBV9	18	CASSGGQHSGGLYNEQFF	TGTGCCAGCAGCGGGGGCCAACACAGCGGGGGGCTTTACAATGAGCAGTTCTTC
TRBD2	.	TRBJ2-3	TRBV19	17	CASSNLAGGPRTDTQYF	TGTGCCAGTAGTAACCTAGCGGGAGGGCCGAGGACAGATACGCAGTATTTT
.	.	TRBJ1-6	TRBV30	19	CAWSVRRGRPSSYNSPLHF	TGTGCCTGGAGTGTACGGCGGGGGCGCCCGAGCTCCTATAATTCACCCCTCCACTTT
.	.	TRBJ1-5	TRBV28	17	CASSLNRVRRPNQPQHF	TGTGCCAGCAGTTTAAATCGGGTGAGGAGACCTAATCAGCCCCAGCATTTT
TRBD2	few	TRBJ2-7	TRBV7-9	15	CASSQIAGEPREQYF	TGTGCCAGCAGCCAGATAGCGGGAGAGCCACGCGAGCAGTACTTC
.	.	TRBJ1-2	TRBV11-2	14	CASTTGSGYYGYTF	TGTGCCAGCACTACGGGGTCAGGATACTATGGCTACACCTTC
.	.	TRBJ2-5	TRBV7-2	13	CASSPAWAETQYF	TGTGCCAGCAGCCCTGCGTGGGCGGAGACCCAGTACTTC
TRBD1	many	TRBJ2-1	TRBV6-4	14	CASSDGDSHNEQFF	TGTGCCAGCAGTGACGGGGACAGCCACAATGAGCAGTTCTTC
TRBD1	few	TRBJ1-5	TRBV6-6	14	CASSYWDRGQPQHF	TGTGCCAGCAGTTACTGGGACAGGGGTCAGCCCCAGCATTTT